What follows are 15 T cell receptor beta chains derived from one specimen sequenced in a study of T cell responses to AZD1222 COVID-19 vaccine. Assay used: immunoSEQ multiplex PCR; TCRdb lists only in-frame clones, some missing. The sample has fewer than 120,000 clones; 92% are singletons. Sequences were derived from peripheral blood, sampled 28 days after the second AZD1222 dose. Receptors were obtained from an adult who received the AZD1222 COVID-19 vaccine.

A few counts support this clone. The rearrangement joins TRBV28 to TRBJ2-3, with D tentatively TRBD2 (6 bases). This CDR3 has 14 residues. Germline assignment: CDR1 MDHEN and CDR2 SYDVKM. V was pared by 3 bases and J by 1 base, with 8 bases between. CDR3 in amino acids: CASSFVAGTDTQYF. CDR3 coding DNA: TGTGCCAGCAGTTTCGTAGCGGGCACAGATACGCAGTATTTT.

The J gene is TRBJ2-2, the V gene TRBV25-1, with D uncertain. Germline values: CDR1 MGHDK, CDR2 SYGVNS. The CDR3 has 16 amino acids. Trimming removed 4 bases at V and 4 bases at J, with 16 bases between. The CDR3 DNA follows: TGTGCCAGCAGTGGCCAAGTCGGGCCGACCACCGGGGAGCTGTTTTTT. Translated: CASSGQVGPTTGELFF.

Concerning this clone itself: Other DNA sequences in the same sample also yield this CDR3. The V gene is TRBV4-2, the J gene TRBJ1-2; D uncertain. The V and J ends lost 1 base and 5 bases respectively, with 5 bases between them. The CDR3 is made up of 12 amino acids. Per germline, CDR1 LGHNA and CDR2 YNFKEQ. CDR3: CASSQAGYGYTF. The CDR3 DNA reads TGTGCCAGCAGCCAAGCAGGATATGGCTACACCTTC.

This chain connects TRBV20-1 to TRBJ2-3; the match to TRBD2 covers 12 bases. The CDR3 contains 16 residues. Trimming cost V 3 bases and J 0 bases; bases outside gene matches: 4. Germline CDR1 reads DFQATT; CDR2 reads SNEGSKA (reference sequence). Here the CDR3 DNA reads TGCAGTGCTAGTACTAGCGGGGGGCCTAGCACAGATACGCAGTATTTT. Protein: CSASTSGGPSTDTQYF.

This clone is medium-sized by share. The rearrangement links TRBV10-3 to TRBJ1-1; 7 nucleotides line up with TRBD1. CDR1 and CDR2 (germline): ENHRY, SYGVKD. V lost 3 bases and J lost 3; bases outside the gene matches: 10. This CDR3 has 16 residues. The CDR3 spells CAISEHLSRGDTEAFF. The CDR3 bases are TGTGCCATCAGTGAACATCTCTCCAGGGGGGACACTGAAGCTTTCTTT.

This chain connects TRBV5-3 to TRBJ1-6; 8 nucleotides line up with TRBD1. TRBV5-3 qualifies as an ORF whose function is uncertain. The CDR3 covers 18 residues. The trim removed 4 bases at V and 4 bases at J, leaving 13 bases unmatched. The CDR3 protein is CARSRDRSNKKYNSPLHF. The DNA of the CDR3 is TGTGCCAGAAGCCGGGACAGGTCCAACAAAAAATATAATTCACCCCTCCACTTT.

The CDR3 spells CASNPDRGFYEQYF. CDR3 in DNA: TGCGCCAGCAACCCGGACAGGGGGTTCTACGAGCAGTACTTC. The chain has TRBV5-1 and TRBJ2-7, with 10 bases aligning to TRBD1. This CDR3 spans 14 amino acids. Germline CDR1 and CDR2: SGHRS and YFSETQ. J gave up 3 bases and V 6 bases, and 6 bases lay outside the gene matches.

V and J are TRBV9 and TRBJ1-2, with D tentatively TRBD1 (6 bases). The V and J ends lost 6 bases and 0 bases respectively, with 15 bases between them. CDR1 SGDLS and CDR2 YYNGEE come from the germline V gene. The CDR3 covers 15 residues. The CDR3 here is CASTRNAGANYGYTF. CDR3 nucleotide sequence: TGTGCCAGCACTCGGAACGCAGGGGCTAACTATGGCTACACCTTC.

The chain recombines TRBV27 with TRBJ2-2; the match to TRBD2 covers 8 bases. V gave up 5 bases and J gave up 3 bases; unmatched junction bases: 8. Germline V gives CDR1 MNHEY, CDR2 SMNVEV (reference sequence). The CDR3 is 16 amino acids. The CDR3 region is CASSPNGGEHTGELFF. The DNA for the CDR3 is TGTGCCAGCAGTCCTAACGGGGGGGAGCACACCGGGGAGCTGTTTTTT.

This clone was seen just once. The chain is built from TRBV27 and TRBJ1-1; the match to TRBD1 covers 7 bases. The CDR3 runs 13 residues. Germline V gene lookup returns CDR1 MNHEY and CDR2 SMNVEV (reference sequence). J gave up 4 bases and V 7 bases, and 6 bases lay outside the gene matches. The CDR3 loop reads CASNDRVATEAFF. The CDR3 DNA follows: TGTGCCAGCAACGACAGGGTAGCCACTGAAGCTTTCTTT.

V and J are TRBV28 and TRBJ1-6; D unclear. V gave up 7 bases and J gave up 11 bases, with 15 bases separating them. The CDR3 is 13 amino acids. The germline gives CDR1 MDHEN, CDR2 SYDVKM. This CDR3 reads CASTHHGSPPLHF. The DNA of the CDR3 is TGTGCCAGCACCCATCATGGGTCGCCACCCCTCCACTTT.

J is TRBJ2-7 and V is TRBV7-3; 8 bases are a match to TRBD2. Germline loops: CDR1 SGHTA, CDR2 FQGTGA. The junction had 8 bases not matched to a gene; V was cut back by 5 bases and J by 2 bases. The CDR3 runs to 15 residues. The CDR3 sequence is CASSRLAGPTYEQYF. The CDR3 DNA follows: TGTGCCAGCAGCAGGTTAGCGGGGCCAACCTACGAGCAGTACTTC.

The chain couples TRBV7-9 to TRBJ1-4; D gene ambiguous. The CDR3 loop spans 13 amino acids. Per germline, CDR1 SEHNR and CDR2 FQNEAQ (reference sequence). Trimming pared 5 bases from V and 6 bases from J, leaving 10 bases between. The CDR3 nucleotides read TGTGCCAGCAGCAGACGTGAGGATGAAAAACTGTTTTTT. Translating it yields CASSRREDEKLFF.

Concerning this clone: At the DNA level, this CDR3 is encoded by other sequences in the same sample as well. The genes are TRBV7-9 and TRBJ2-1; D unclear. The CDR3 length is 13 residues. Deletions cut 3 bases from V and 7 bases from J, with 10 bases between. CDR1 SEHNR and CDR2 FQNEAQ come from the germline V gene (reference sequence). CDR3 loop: CASSFPLGNEQFF. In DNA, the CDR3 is TGTGCCAGCAGCTTCCCACTTGGGAATGAGCAGTTCTTC.

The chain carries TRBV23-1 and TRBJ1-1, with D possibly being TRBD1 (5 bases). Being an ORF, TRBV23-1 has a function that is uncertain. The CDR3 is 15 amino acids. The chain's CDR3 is CADRTHHLMNTEAFF. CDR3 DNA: TGCGCTGACAGAACTCACCACCTCATGAACACTGAAGCTTTCTTT.